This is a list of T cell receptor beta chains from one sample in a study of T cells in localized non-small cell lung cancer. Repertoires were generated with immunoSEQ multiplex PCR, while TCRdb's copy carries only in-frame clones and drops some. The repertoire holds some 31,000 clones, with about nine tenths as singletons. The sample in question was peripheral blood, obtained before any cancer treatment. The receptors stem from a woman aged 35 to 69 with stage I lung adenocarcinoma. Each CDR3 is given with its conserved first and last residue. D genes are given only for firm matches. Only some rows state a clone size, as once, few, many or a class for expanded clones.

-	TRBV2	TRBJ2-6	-	TGTGCCAGCAGTACTAAGGGACTGTACATCAGCTCCGAATCTGGGGCCAACGTCCTGACTTTC	CASSTKGLYISSESGANVLTF
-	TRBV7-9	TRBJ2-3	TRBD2	TGTGCCAGCAGCCCACCCGCGGGGGCGGGGGGGCCCGGTACGCAGTATTTT	CASSPPAGAGGPGTQYF
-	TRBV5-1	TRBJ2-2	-	TGCGCCAGCGGATTCTCCAGGGGTGCCGGGGAGCTGTTTTTT	CASGFSRGAGELFF
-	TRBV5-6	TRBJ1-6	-	TGTGCCAGCAGCCCTCGGACGGAAAATTCACCCCTCCACTTT	CASSPRTENSPLHF
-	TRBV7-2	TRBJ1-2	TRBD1	TGTGCCAGCAGCATCAGGACAGGAGAGAACTATGGCTACACCTTC	CASSIRTGENYGYTF
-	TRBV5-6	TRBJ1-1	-	TGTGCCAGCAGCACGCAGGGTACCCTCAACACTGAAGCTTTCTTT	CASSTQGTLNTEAFF
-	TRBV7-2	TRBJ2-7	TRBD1	TGTGCCAGCAGCGTGACCGGGACAGGGTCAACCTACGAGCAGTACTTC	CASSVTGTGSTYEQYF
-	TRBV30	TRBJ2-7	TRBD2	TGTGCCTGGACCCAGCGGGGGTTAACCTACGAGCAGTACTTC	CAWTQRGLTYEQYF
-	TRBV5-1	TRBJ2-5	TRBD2	TGCGCCAGCAGCTCGAATCCACCGGGACTAGCGGGGGAAGAGACCCAGTACTTC	CASSSNPPGLAGEETQYF
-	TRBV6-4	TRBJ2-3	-	TGTGCCAGCAGTGTACTCGCTGGGGAGCAAGACACGCAGTATTTT	CASSVLAGEQDTQYF
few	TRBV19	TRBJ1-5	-	TGTGCCAGTAGTATCAATCATAGCAATCAGCCCCAGCATTTT	CASSINHSNQPQHF
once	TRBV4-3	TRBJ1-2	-	TGCGCCAGCAGCCAAGATTCCCGGAGCGGGTATGGCTACACCTTC	CASSQDSRSGYGYTF
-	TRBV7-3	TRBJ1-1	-	TGTGCCAGCAGCGCGGACAGTTGGAACACTGAAGCTTTCTTT	CASSADSWNTEAFF
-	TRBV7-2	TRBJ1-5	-	TGTGCCAGCAGCTTAGGGCAGGGTAGGAGTCAGCCCCAGCATTTT	CASSLGQGRSQPQHF
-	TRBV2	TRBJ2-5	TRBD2	TGTGCCAGCAGTGGGACTAGCGGGGGAGAGACCCAGTACTTC	CASSGTSGGETQYF
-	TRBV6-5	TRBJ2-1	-	TGTGCCACCTCGGGAACCCACAATGAGCAGTTCTTC	CATSGTHNEQFF
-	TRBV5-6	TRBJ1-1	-	TGTGCCAGCAGCTCCCAGGGACCTTACGCTAACACTGAAGCTTTCTTT	CASSSQGPYANTEAFF
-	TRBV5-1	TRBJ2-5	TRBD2	TGCGCCAGCAGCCCACTGGCGGGGGGGGAGGAGACCCAGTACTTC	CASSPLAGGEETQYF
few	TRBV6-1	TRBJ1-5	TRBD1	TGTGCCAGCAGTGTTGCCTGGACAGGGAGCTATCAGCCCCAGCATTTT	CASSVAWTGSYQPQHF
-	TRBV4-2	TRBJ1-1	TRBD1	TGTGCCAGCAGCCAAGAATGGCCTCCTAACAGGGGCGGGACTGAAGCTTTCTTT	CASSQEWPPNRGGTEAFF
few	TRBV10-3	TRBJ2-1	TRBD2	TGTGCCATCAGTGAACCCCTAGGGCAGCGGGGGAGCTACAATGAGCAGTTCTTC	CAISEPLGQRGSYNEQFF
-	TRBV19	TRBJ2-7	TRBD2	TGTGCCTCCACCAGCGGGCCGCGGGGGACCTACGAGCAGTACTTC	CASTSGPRGTYEQYF
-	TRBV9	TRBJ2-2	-	TGTGCCAGCAGCGTAGTGAGCACCGGGGAGCTGTTTTTT	CASSVVSTGELFF
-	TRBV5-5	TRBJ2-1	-	TGTGCCAGCAGCTTGGGACTAGTCACCTACAATGAGCAGTTCTTC	CASSLGLVTYNEQFF
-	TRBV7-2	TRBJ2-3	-	TGTGCCAGCAGCGCATTAGGTAGCACAGATACGCAGTATTTT	CASSALGSTDTQYF
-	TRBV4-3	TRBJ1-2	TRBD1	TGCGCCAGCAGCCAGGTCCTGGGACAGGACTATGGCTACACCTTC	CASSQVLGQDYGYTF
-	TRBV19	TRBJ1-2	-	TGTGCCAGTAGTAAGCTAGAGGCTGCACAGGGCAGACGACCAATCTATGGCTACACCTTC	CASSKLEAAQGRRPIYGYTF
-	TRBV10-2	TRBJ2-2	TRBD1	TGCGCCAGCAGTGAACAGGGGGCGACCGGGGAGCTGTTTTTT	CASSEQGATGELFF
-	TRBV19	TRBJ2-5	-	TGTGCCAGTAGCCCGGGACAAACGACGTACCAAGAGACCCAGTACTTC	CASSPGQTTYQETQYF
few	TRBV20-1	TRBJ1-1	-	TGCAGTGCTAGAGTCACTGAAGCTTTCTTT	CSARVTEAFF
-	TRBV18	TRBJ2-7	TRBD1	TGTGCCAGCTCGCAAACGACAGGGCCTGATTACGAGCAGTACTTC	CASSQTTGPDYEQYF
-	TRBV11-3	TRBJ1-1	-	TGTGCCAGCAGCTTGGGGGGTGCTATGAACACTGAAGCTTTCTTT	CASSLGGAMNTEAFF
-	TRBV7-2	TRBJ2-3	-	TGTGCCAGCAGCGCCGGGACTAGCACAGATACGCAGTATTTT	CASSAGTSTDTQYF
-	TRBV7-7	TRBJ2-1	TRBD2	TGTGCCACATCCGAGGGGCTAGCGGGGGCATATGAGCAGTTCTTC	CATSEGLAGAYEQFF
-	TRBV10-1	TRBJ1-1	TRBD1	TGCGCCAGCAGTGAGTCCGGGACAGGGGGCACTGAAGCTTTCTTT	CASSESGTGGTEAFF
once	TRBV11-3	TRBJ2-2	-	TGTGCCAGCAGCTTAGCCTATGGTTTTGGGCCCGGGGAGCTGTTTTTT	CASSLAYGFGPGELFF
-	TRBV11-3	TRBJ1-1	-	TGTGCCAGCAGCTCCACCCACAGAGCTTTCTTT	CASSSTHRAFF
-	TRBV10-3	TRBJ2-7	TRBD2	TGTGCCATCAGTGGCCTCTCTAGCGGGGGGGCCCCATTCTCCTACGAGCAGTACTTC	CAISGLSSGGAPFSYEQYF
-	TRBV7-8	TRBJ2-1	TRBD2	TGTGCCAGCAGCGGACTAGCGGCCAGCTCCTACAATGAGCAGTTCTTC	CASSGLAASSYNEQFF
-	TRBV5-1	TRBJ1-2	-	TGCGCCAGCAGCTTGGGAGGGGTCCAGGACTATGGCTACACCTTC	CASSLGGVQDYGYTF
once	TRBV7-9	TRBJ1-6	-	TGTGCCAGCAGCTTTGGACAGAATAATTCACCCCTCCACTTT	CASSFGQNNSPLHF
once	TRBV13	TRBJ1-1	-	TGCGCCAGCAGCTTAGAGAAGGGTTACACTGAAGCTTTCTTT	CASSLEKGYTEAFF
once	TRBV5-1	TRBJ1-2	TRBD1	TGCGCCAGCAGACCCGGGACAGGGGTCGGCTACACCTTC	CASRPGTGVGYTF
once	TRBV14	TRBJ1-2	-	TGTGCCAGCAGCCAAGTTTCCCGGGGGGGTCGGGATGGCTACACCTTC	CASSQVSRGGRDGYTF
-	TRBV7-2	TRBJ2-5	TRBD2	TGTGCCAGCAGCCCCCCTCCCGGGGGGGAGACCCAGTACTTC	CASSPPPGGETQYF
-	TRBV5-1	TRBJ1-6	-	TGCGCCAGCAGCTTGGGGGGAGAAAGTTCACCCCTCCACTTT	CASSLGGESSPLHF
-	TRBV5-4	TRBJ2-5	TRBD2	TGTGCCAGCAGTTTGGGCTACCGGGGACTAGCGGCCGAAGAGACCCAGTACTTC	CASSLGYRGLAAEETQYF
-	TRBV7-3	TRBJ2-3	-	TGTGCCAGCAGCCCAACGGGCTCAGATACGCAGTATTTT	CASSPTGSDTQYF
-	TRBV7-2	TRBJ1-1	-	TGTGCCAGCAGCTTTACCGACAGTCGGGGTTTCTTT	CASSFTDSRGFF
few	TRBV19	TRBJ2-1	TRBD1	TGTGCCAGTAGGCCGGGACAGGCCTACAATGAGCAGTTCTTC	CASRPGQAYNEQFF
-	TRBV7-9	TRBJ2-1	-	TGTGCCAGCAGCCTGACCTCGAGCCCAGACAATGAGCAGTTCTTC	CASSLTSSPDNEQFF
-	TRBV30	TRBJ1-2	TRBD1	TGTGCCTGGAGTGTTGGAGGGGGCTACGGCTACACCTTC	CAWSVGGGYGYTF
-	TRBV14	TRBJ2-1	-	TGTGCCAGCACCTACCGCTCCTACAATGAGCAGTTCTTC	CASTYRSYNEQFF
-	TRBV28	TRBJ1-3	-	TGTGCCAGCAACTCCGGGCTTTCTGGAAACACCATATATTTT	CASNSGLSGNTIYF
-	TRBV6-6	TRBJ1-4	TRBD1	TGTGCCAGCAGTTACGCAGGGGGGCGCGGAAAACTGTTTTTT	CASSYAGGRGKLFF